This T cell receptor beta chain was sequenced during a study of blood T cell repertoires in COVID-19. Germline CDR1 reads SGHRS; CDR2 reads YFSETQ. The V and J ends lost 3 bases and 0 bases respectively, with 9 bases between them. The CDR3 loop spans 14 amino acids. TCRdb's table, derived via immunoSEQ multiplex PCR, lists solely in-frame clones and lacks some. The sample has 150,000 to 200,000 clones, 79% seen once. Only one count was recorded for this clone. Sequencing was carried out using peripheral blood. The chain uses TRBV5-1 and TRBJ1-2; D is unresolved. This clonotype was sampled from a man in his 60s with active or convalescent COVID-19. The CDR3 nucleotides are TGCGCCAGCAGCTATGAAACAGCTAACTATGGCTACACCTTC. This translates into CASSYETANYGYTF.